This T cell receptor (beta chain) was obtained from a study of shared clonotypes between healthy human individuals. Overall study findings and caveats: A generally larger estimated richness was seen in naive subsets than in memory subsets.

Naive CD8 cells lacked CD45RO and underwent positive selection for CCR7, leaving out terminally differentiated effector memory CD45RA+ cells. Each of the donors was a healthy adult who was HIV-negative and had not had a recent acute infection or vaccination. The V and J ends lost 4 bases and 5 bases, in that order; junction bases with no gene match: 12. The germline CDR1 and CDR2 sequences are SGHDT and YYEEEE. The CDR3 covers 16 residues. Regarding this clone: Its matching antigen is unknown.

TCRdb's copy holds only in-frame clones and misses some; the assay was immunoSEQ multiplex PCR. This sample has about 2.2 million clones, with under 95% found just once. This sequence joins TRBV5-6 and TRBJ2-5; 9 nucleotides line up with TRBD1. This TCR was recovered from a man aged 18 to 29 in good health. Some clones in this sample may be carry-over from other donors' samples. The specimen was naive CD8+ T cells from PBMCs. The CDR3 DNA reads as TGTGCCAGCAGCGTTCCCCGGGACAGGGATAGGGAGACCCAGTACTTC. This gives the protein CASSVPRDRDRETQYF.